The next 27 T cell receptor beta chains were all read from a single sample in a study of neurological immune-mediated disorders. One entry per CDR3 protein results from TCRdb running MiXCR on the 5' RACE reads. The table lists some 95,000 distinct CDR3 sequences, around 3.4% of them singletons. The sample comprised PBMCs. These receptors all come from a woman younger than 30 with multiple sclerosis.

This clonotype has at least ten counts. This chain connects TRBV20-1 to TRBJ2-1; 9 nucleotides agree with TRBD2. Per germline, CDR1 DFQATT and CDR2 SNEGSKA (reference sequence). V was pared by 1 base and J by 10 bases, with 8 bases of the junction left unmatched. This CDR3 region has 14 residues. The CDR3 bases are TGCAGTGCTAGAGTAGGCGGGGGGGGAGAAGAGCAGTTCTTC. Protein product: CSARVGGGGEEQFF.

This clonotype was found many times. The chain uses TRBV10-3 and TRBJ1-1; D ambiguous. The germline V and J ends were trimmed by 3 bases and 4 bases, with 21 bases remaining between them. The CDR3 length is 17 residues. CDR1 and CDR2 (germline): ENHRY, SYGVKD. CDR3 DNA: TGTGCCATCAGTGAAAGTGTTAGGGTGGTCGGAAGCACTGAAGCTTTCTTT. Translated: CAISESVRVVGSTEAFF.

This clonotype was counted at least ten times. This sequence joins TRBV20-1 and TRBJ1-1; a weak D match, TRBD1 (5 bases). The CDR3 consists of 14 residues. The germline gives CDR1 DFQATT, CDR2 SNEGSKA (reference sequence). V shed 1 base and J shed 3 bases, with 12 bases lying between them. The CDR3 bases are TGCAGTGCTAGAGGGAGAGGGGTGCACACTGAAGCTTTCTTT. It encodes CSARGRGVHTEAFF.

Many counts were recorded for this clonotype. The CDR3 DNA sequence: TGCGCCAGCACTGAGGGCGATGAGCAGTTCTTC. This translates into CASTEGDEQFF. The J gene is TRBJ2-1, the V gene TRBV5-1; possible D gene TRBD2, 5 bases. The CDR3 loop spans 11 amino acids. Germline CDR1 and CDR2: SGHRS and YFSETQ. The germline V and J ends were trimmed by 6 bases and 8 bases, with 9 bases remaining between them.

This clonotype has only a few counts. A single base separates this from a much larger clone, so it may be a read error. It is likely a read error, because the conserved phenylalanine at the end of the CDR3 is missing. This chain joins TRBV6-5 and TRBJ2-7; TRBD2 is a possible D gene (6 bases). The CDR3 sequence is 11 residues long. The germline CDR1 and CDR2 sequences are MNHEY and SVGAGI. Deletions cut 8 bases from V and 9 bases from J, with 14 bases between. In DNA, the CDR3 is TGTGCCAGCGGGGGGACGGGCCGGCAGTACTGC. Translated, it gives CASGGTGRQYC.

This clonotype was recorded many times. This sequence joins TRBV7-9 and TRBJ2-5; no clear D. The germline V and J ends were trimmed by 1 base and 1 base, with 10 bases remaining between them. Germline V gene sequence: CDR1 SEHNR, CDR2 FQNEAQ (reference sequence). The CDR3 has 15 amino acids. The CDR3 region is CASSLVSAPQETQYF. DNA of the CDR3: TGTGCCAGCAGCTTAGTGTCAGCTCCCCAAGAGACCCAGTACTTC.

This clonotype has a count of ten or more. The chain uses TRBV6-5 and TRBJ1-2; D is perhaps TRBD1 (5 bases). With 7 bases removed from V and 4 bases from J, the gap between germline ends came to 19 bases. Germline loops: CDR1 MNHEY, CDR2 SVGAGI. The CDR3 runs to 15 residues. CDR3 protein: CASTPQGGWGYGYTF. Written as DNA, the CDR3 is TGTGCCAGCACCCCCCAGGGCGGGTGGGGCTATGGCTACACCTTC.

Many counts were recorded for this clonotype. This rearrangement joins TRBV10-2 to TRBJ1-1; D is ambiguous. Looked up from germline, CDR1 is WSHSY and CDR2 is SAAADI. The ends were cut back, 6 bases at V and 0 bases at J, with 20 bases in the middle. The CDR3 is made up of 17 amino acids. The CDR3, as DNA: TGCGCCAGCAGCCCCGTTGCTGGGGAAGGCTTGAACACTGAAGCTTTCTTT. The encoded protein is CASSPVAGEGLNTEAFF.

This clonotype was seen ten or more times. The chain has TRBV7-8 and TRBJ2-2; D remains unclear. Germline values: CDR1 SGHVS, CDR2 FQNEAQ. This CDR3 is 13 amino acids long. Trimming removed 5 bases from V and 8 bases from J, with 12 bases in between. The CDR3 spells CASSPVVDGELFF. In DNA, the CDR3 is TGTGCCAGCAGCCCCGTGGTTGATGGGGAGCTGTTTTTT.

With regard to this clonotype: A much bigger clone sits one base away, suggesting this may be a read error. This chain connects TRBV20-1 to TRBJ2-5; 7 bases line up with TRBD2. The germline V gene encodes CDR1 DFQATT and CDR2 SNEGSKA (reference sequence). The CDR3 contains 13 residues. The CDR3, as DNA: TGCAGTGCTAGAGGCGGGAGAGGGGAGAACCAGTACTTC. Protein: CSARGGRGENQYF.

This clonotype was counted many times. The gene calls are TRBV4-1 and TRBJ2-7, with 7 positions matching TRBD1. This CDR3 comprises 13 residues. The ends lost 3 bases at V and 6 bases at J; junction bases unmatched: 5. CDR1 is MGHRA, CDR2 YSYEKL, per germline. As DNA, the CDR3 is TGCGCCAGCAGCCAGACAGGGTACGGCGAGCAGTACTTC. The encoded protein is CASSQTGYGEQYF.

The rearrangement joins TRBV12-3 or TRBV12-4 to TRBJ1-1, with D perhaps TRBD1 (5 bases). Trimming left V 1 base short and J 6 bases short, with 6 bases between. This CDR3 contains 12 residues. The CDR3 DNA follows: TGTGCCAGCAGTTTAGTACAGGCTGAAGCTTTCTTT. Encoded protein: CASSLVQAEAFF.

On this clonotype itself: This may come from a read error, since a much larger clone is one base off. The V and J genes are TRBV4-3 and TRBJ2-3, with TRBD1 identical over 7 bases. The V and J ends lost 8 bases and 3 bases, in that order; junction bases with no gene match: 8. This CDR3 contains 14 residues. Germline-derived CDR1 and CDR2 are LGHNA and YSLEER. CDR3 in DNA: TGCGCCAGCGAAGAACAGGGGTCAACAGATACGCAGTATTTT. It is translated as CASEEQGSTDTQYF.

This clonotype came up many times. CDR3 sequence reads: CASSYQLGTGDDNQPQHF. DNA of the CDR3: TGTGCCAGCAGTTATCAACTCGGGACAGGGGATGACAATCAGCCCCAGCATTTT. The rearrangement links TRBV6-2 or TRBV6-3 to TRBJ1-5, with TRBD1 matching 10 bases. The CDR3 extends over 18 amino acids. V lost 3 bases and J lost 3; bases outside the gene matches: 11. The germline gives CDR1 MNHEY, CDR2 SVGEGT.

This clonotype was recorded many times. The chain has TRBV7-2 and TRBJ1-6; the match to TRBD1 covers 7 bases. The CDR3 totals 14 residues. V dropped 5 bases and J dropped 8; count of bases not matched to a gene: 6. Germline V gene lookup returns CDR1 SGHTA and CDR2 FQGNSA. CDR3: CASSKQGYDSPLHF. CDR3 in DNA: TGTGCCAGCAGCAAACAGGGGTACGATTCACCCCTCCACTTT.

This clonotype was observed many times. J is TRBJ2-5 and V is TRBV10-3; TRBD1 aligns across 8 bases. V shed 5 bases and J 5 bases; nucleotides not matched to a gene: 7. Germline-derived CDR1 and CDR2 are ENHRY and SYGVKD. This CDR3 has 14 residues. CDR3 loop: CAISMQGALETQYF. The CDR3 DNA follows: TGTGCCATCAGTATGCAGGGGGCTTTGGAGACCCAGTACTTC.

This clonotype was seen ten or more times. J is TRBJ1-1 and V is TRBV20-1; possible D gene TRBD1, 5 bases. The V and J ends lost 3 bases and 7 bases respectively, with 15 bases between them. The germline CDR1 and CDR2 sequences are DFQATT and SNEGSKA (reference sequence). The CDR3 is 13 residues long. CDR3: CSASGQRTIEAFF. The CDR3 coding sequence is TGCAGTGCTAGTGGACAACGAACAATTGAAGCTTTCTTT.

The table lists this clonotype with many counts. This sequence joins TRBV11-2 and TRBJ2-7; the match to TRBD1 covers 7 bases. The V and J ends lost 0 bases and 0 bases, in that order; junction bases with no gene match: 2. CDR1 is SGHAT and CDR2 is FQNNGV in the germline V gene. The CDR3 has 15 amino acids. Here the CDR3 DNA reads TGTGCCAGCAGCTTAGAGTCAGGGGGCTCCTACGAGCAGTACTTC. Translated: CASSLESGGSYEQYF.

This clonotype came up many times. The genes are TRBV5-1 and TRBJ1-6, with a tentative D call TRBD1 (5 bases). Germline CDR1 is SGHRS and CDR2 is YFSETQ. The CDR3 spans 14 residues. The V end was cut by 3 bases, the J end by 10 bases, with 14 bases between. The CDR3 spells CASSWDGLGSPLHF. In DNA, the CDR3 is TGCGCCAGCAGCTGGGACGGACTGGGGTCACCCCTCCACTTT.

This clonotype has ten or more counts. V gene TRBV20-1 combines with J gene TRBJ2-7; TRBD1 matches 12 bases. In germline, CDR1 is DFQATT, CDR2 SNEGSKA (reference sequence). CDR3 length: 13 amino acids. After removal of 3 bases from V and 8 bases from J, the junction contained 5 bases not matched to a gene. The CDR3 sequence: CSARGQGAVKQYF. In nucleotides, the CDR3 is TGCAGTGCTAGGGGACAGGGGGCGGTTAAGCAGTACTTC.

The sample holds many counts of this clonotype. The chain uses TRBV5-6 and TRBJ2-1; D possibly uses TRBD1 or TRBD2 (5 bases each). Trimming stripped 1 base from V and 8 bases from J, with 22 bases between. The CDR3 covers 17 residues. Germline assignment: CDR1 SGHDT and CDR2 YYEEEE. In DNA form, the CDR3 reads TGTGCCAGCAGCTTGCGGGGCCCGGGCTACCCTCGGGATGAGCAGTTCTTC. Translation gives CASSLRGPGYPRDEQFF.

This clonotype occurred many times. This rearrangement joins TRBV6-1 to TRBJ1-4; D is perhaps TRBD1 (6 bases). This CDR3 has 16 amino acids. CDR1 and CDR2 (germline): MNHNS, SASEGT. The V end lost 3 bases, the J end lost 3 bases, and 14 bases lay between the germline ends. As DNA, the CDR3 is TGTGCCAGCAGTGATGGCAGGGGTCGCCCTAATGAAAAACTGTTTTTT. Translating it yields CASSDGRGRPNEKLFF.

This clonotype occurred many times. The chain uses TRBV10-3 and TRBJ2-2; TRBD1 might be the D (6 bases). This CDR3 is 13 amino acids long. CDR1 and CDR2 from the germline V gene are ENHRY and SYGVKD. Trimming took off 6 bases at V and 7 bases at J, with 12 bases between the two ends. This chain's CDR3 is CAISTPGVGELFF. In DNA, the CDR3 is TGTGCCATCAGCACGCCAGGGGTCGGGGAGCTGTTTTTT.

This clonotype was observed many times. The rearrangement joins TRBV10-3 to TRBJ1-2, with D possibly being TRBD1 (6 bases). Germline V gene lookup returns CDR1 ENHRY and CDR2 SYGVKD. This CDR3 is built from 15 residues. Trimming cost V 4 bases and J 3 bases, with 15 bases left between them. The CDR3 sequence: CAISAEWAGDYGYTF. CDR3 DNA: TGTGCCATCAGTGCGGAGTGGGCAGGGGACTATGGCTACACCTTC.

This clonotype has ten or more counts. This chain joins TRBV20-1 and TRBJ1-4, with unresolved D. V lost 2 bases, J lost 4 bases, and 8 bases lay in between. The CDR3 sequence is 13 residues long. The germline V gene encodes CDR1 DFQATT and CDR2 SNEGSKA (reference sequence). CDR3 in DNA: TGCAGTGCTAGAAAGGGCTTTAATGAAAAACTGTTTTTT. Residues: CSARKGFNEKLFF.

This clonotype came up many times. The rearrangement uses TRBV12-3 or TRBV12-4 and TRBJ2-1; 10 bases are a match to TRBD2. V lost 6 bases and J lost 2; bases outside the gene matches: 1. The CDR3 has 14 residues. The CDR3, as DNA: TGTGCCAGCAGGGGGACTAGCGCCTACAATGAGCAGTTCTTC. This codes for CASRGTSAYNEQFF.

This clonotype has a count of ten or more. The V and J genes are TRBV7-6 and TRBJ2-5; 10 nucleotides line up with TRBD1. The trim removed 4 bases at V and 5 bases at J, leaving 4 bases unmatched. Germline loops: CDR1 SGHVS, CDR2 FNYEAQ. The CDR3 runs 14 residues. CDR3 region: CASSSGQGRETQYF. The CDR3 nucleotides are TGTGCCAGCAGCTCGGGACAGGGGAGGGAGACCCAGTACTTC. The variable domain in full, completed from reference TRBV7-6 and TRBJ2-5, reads GAGVSQSPRYKVTKRGQDVALRCDPISGHVSLYWYRQALGQGPEFLTYFNYEAQQDKSGLPNDRFSAERPEGSISTLTIQRTEQRDSAMYRCASSSGQGRETQYFGPGTRLLVL.